The present entry profiles one TCR beta chain with its context. Its antigen is not yet known. Base quality data are lacking; no much larger clone is found one base away. The immunoSEQ Assay, a bias-controlled multiplex PCR, was used to amplify TCRbeta CDR3 regions from genomic DNA. The authors processed their data as follows. Nucleated cell counts per sample were estimated from amplification of reference gene primers within the assay. To quantify the absolute abundance of each unique TCRbeta CDR3 rearrangement, sequence reads were collapsed and filtered. For each sample, productive Simpson clonality was calculated as the square root of Simpson's diversity index across productive rearrangements. This is the immuneACCESS table as TCRdb keeps it, with only in-frame sequences that have V and J called. A part of the clones is gone; compared with another copy, unresolved V genes explain less than half, and the rest is unexplained. V, J and clone size derive from that table, while D and trimming were established from the DNA sequence. For this sample the table gives about 220,000 clones, of which around 87% were detected only once. In total, the top ten clones hold under 4% of the sample.

The record originates from a study of blood T cell repertoires in COVID-19 (dated by TCRdb to 2018 to 2021). A note on the overall study: Collaborator samples came from the United States, Italy and Spain and covered acute and convalescent phases of COVID-19. A de-identified subject ID, COVID-19 status, age in years and sex were almost always included in the sample metadata. A freely available public database, intended as a resource for researchers studying the immune response to SARS-CoV-2, is where the repertoires were released. The samples were drawn from two sources: the first 160 participants of the ongoing ImmuneRACE study, and approximately 1,300 subjects contributed by 6 global collaborators. The prospective study material was composed of cDNA or gDNA derived from T cells, B-cell-depleted T cells, or PBMCs. Where available, HLA class I and class II types were taken from metadata supplied by the sample provider and were not determined by assay-based typing. The dataset comprised deeply sampled blood TCRbeta repertoires from subjects exposed to, actively infected with, or recovered from COVID-19.

In the prospective study, participants were about 18 to 100 years old, resided in about two dozen geographic areas of the United States, and were enrolled through a virtual design. In the prospective study, cohorts were assigned on the basis of participant-reported clinical history obtained from a screening survey and a study questionnaire. In the prospective study, mobile phlebotomists collected whole blood, serum and a nasopharyngeal or oropharyngeal swab from each participant. Over a roughly two-month period, participants in the prospective study had the option of providing additional blood draws and questionnaires. Blood samples from the prospective study were shipped frozen or at room temperature prior to DNA extraction. Results and caveats for the whole study, not just this receptor: The quantity of clinical and demographic metadata differed by source and by participant and was supplied without curation.

The junction shows trimming of 6 bases on V and 4 bases on J, and the gene matches do not reach 11 bases of it. Taken from the germline V gene, the CDR1 and CDR2 loops are SNHLY and FYNNEI. Reading from cysteine to phenylalanine, the CDR3 counts 16 amino acids. Left in the record is the CDR3 DNA by itself, 48 bases read in frame from the first base. The chain is assembled from TRBV2 and TRBJ2-2, with 7 bases matching TRBD2. This TCR was recovered from a woman in her late teens or twenties in a cohort exposed to, infected with or recovered from COVID-19 (not recorded which). Source material: PBMCs or T cells enriched from blood (not recorded which). At the DNA level, the sequence is TGTGCCAGCAGGAGGGGAGGGGTCCTGGGCACCGGGGAGCTGTTTTTT. This sequence encodes CASRRGGVLGTGELFF. Here the CDR3 is joined to the reference TRBV2 and TRBJ2-2 genes, and the full variable domain is: EPEVTQTPSHQVTQMGQEVILRCVPISNHLYFYWYRQILGQKVEFLVSFYNNEISEKSEIFDDQFSVERPDGSNFTLKIRSTKLEDSAMYFCASRRGGVLGTGELFFGEGSRLTVL.